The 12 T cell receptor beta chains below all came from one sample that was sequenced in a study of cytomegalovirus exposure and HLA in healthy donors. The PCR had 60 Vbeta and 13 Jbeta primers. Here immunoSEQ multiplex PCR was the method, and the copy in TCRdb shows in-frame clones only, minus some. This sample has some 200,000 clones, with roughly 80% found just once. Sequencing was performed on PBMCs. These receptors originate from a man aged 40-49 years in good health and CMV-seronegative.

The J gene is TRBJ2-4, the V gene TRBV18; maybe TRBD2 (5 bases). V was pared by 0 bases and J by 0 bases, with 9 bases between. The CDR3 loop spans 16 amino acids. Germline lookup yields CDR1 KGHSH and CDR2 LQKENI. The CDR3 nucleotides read TGTGCCAGCTCACCACCGAGGGCCCTAGCCAAAAACATTCAGTACTTC. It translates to CASSPPRALAKNIQYF.

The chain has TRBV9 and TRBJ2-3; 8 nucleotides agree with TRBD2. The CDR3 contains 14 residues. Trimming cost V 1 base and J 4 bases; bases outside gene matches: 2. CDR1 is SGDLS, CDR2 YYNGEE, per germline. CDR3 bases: TGTGCCAGCAGCGTACCGGGGGGGTCAGATACGCAGTATTTT. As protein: CASSVPGGSDTQYF.

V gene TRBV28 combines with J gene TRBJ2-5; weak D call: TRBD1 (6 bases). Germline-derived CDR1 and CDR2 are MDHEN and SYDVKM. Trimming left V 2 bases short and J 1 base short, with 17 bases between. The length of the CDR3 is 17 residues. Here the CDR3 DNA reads TGTGCCAGCAGTTTAGTGTGGGGGCTTAGGGTCCAAGAGACCCAGTACTTC. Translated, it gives CASSLVWGLRVQETQYF.

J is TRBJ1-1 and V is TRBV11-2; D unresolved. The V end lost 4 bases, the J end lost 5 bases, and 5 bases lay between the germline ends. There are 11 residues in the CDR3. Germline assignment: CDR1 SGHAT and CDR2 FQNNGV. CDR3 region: CASSSVTEAFF. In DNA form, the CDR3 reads TGTGCCAGCAGCTCCGTGACTGAAGCTTTCTTT. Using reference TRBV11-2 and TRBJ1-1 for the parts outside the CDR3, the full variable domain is EAGVAQSPRYKIIEKRQSVAFWCNPISGHATLYWYQQILGQGPKLLIQFQNNGVVDDSQLPKDRFSAERLKGVDSTLKIQPAKLEDSAVYLCASSSVTEAFFGQGTRLTVV.

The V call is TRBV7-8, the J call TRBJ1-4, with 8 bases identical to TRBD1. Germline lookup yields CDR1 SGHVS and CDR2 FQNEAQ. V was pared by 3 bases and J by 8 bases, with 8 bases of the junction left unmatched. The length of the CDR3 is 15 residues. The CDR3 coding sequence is TGTGCCAGCAGCTTCCGGGACAGGCTAAGCGAAAAACTGTTTTTT. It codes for CASSFRDRLSEKLFF. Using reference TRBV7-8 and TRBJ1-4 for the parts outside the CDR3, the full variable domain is GAGVSQSPRYKVAKRGQDVALRCDPISGHVSLFWYQQALGQGPEFLTYFQNEAQLDKSGLPSDRFFAERPEGSVSTLKIQRTQQEDSAVYLCASSFRDRLSEKLFFGSGTQLSVL.

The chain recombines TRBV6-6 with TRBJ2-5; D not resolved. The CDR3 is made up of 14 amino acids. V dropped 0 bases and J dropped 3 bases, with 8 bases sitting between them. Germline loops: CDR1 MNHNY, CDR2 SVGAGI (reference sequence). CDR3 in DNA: TGTGCCAGCAGTTACTCGAGATTTGAAGAGACCCAGTACTTC. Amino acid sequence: CASSYSRFEETQYF.

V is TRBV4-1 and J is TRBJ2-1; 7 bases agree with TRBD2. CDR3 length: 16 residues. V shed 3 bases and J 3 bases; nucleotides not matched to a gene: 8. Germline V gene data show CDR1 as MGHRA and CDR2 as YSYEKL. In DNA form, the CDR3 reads TGCGCCAGCAGCCAGAGGGGACTAACCGACTACAATGAGCAGTTCTTC. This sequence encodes CASSQRGLTDYNEQFF.

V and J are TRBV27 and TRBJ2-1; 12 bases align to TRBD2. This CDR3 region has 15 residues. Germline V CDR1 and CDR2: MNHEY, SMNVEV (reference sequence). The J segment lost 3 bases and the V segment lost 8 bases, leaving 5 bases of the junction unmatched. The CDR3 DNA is TGTGCCAGCGGGGCGACTAGCGGGAGCTACAATGAGCAGTTCTTC. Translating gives CASGATSGSYNEQFF.

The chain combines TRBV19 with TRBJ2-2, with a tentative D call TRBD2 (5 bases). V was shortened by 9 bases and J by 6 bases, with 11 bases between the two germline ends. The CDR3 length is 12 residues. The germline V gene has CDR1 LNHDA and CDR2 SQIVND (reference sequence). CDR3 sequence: CASRAGAGELFF. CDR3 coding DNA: TGTGCCAGCCGCGCCGGGGCCGGGGAGCTGTTTTTT.

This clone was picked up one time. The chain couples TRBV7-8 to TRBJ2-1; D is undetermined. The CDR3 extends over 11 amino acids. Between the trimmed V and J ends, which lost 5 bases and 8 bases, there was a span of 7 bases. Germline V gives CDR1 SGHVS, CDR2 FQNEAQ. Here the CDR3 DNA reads TGTGCCAGCAGCCTCCGGTATGAGCAGTTCTTC. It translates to CASSLRYEQFF.

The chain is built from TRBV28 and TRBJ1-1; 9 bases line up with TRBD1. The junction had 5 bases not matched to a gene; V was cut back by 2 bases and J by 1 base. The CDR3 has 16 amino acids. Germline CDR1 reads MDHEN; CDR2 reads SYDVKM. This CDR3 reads CASSLMDRGPNTEAFF. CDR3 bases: TGTGCCAGCAGTTTAATGGACAGGGGCCCGAACACTGAAGCTTTCTTT.

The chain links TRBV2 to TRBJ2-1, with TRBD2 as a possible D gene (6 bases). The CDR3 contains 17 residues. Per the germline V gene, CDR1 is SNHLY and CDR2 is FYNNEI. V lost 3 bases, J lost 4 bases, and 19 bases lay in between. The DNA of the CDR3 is TGTGCCAGCAGTGAGAAGGGGAGGCCCCCCGTTTACAATGAGCAGTTCTTC. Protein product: CASSEKGRPPVYNEQFF. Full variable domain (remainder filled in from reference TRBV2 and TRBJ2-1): EPEVTQTPSHQVTQMGQEVILRCVPISNHLYFYWYRQILGQKVEFLVSFYNNEISEKSEIFDDQFSVERPDGSNFTLKIRSTKLEDSAMYFCASSEKGRPPVYNEQFFGPGTRLTVL.